These 18 T cell receptor beta chains were all obtained from the same sample, sequenced in a study of blood T cell repertoires in COVID-19. Assay: immunoSEQ multiplex PCR; the TCRdb copy retains only in-frame clones and omits some. Among around 90,000 clones listed, roughly four fifths were seen once. The sample was peripheral blood. These receptor sequences come from a human donor in a cohort sampled during active COVID-19.

The chain joins TRBV24-1 to TRBJ2-3, with a weak D call TRBD2 (6 bases). Germline V gives CDR1 KGHDR, CDR2 SFDVKD. Trimming stripped 4 bases from V and 14 bases from J, with 15 bases between. CDR3 length equals 12 residues. Here the CDR3 reads CATSDLLAGPYF. CDR3 nucleotides: TGTGCCACCAGTGACCTACTTGCGGGGCCGTATTTT.

This clone was recorded only once. The chain is built from TRBV6-5 and TRBJ1-1, with 7 bases identical to TRBD1. J was trimmed by 2 bases and V by 4 bases; bases with no gene match: 4. The CDR3 contains 14 residues. Germline CDR1 is MNHEY and CDR2 is SVGAGI. The CDR3 sequence: CASSSTGSNTEAFF. As DNA, the CDR3 is TGTGCCAGCAGTTCGACAGGGTCTAACACTGAAGCTTTCTTT.

The gene calls are TRBV9 and TRBJ1-2; D uncertain. The CDR3 consists of 13 residues. Trimming left V 2 bases short and J 3 bases short, with 8 bases between. From germline, CDR1 is SGDLS and CDR2 YYNGEE. Here the CDR3 DNA reads TGTGCCAGCAGCGTTCGTCTGTACTATGGCTACACCTTC. It yields the protein CASSVRLYYGYTF.

The chain couples TRBV9 to TRBJ2-5; 8 bases match TRBD2. CDR1 and CDR2 from the germline V gene are SGDLS and YYNGEE. The CDR3 covers 14 residues. V was clipped by 2 bases and J by 5 bases; unmatched bases: 5. DNA for the CDR3: TGTGCCAGCAGCGTCCGGGGGGGCGCGGAGACCCAGTACTTC. This gives the protein CASSVRGGAETQYF.

The chain couples TRBV18 to TRBJ2-1; 9 bases agree with TRBD1. This CDR3 has 14 residues. From germline, CDR1 is KGHSH and CDR2 LQKENI. The junction had 6 bases not matched to a gene; V was cut back by 4 bases and J by 8 bases. This CDR3 reads CASSRNRGPDEQFF. CDR3 coding DNA: TGTGCCAGCTCACGAAACAGGGGGCCCGATGAGCAGTTCTTC.

J is TRBJ2-5 and V is TRBV19, with 7 positions matching TRBD2. J was trimmed by 5 bases and V by 4 bases; bases with no gene match: 13. CDR1 and CDR2 (germline): LNHDA, SQIVND (reference sequence). The CDR3 loop spans 16 amino acids. CDR3 sequence reads: CASSTPGGAGRETQYF. CDR3 nucleotides: TGTGCCAGTAGTACTCCCGGAGGAGCGGGGAGGGAGACCCAGTACTTC.

There are a few counts of this clone. V is TRBV2 and J is TRBJ1-5; 7 bases fit TRBD1. Trimming cost V 6 bases and J 1 base; bases outside gene matches: 3. Germline lookup yields CDR1 SNHLY and CDR2 FYNNEI. The CDR3 has 14 amino acids. CDR3 bases: TGTGCCAGCAGAGGACAGGCCAGCAATCAGCCCCAGCATTTT. It is translated as CASRGQASNQPQHF.

This clone was picked up a small number of times. The chain employs TRBV5-1 and TRBJ2-1, with D possibly being TRBD2 (6 bases). CDR3 size: 15 residues. V lost 5 bases, J lost 0 bases, and 12 bases lay in between. Germline CDR1 SGHRS, CDR2 YFSETQ. The CDR3 loop reads CASRGGVSSYNEQFF. CDR3 sequence (DNA): TGCGCCAGCAGAGGCGGGGTTAGCTCCTACAATGAGCAGTTCTTC. Variable domain in full (rest from reference TRBV5-1 and TRBJ2-1): KAGVTQTPRYLIKTRGQQVTLSCSPISGHRSVSWYQQTPGQGLQFLFEYFSETQRNKGNFPGRFSGRQFSNSRSEMNVSTLELGDSALYLCASRGGVSSYNEQFFGPGTRLTVL.

This clone was detected only once. The gene calls are TRBV2 and TRBJ2-1; D uncertain. The germline CDR1 and CDR2 sequences are SNHLY and FYNNEI. CDR3 length: 15 residues. Trimming left V 6 bases short and J 0 bases short, with 12 bases between. The chain's CDR3 is CASRAQNPSYNEQFF. The CDR3 DNA follows: TGTGCCAGCAGGGCACAGAACCCCTCCTACAATGAGCAGTTCTTC.

In the case of this clone: At one end, the junction sequence differs from germline, possibly due to a read error. The V call is TRBV7-2, the J call TRBJ1-1; D may be TRBD1 (5 bases). The germline V gene has CDR1 SGHTA and CDR2 FQGNSA. The CDR3 runs 14 residues. The CDR3 bases are TGTGCCAGCAGACAAGGGCCAGGGAACCCTGAAGCTTTCTTT. Translated: CASRQGPGNPEAFF.

The chain links TRBV5-1 to TRBJ2-7, with D hard to call. The V and J ends lost 4 bases and 3 bases respectively, with 8 bases between them. CDR1 SGHRS and CDR2 YFSETQ come from the germline V gene. The CDR3 loop spans 12 amino acids. The CDR3 here is CASSQYHYEQYF. CDR3 nucleotides: TGCGCCAGCAGCCAGTATCACTACGAGCAGTACTTC.

V is TRBV7-2 and J is TRBJ2-6; D gene unclear. V lost 4 bases and J lost 0, with 4 bases in between. The length of the CDR3 is 14 residues. CDR1 is SGHTA, CDR2 FQGNSA, per germline. The CDR3 protein is CASSSDSGANVLTF. The CDR3 DNA sequence: TGTGCCAGCAGCTCAGACTCTGGGGCCAACGTCCTGACTTTC.

The chain couples TRBV30 to TRBJ1-6, with TRBD1 matching 8 bases. Germline V gene lookup returns CDR1 GTSNPN and CDR2 SVGIG (reference sequence). With 4 bases clipped from V and 9 bases from J, the junction kept 8 bases outside the gene matches. This CDR3 has 14 residues. CDR3 amino acids: CAWTLATGVSPLHF. As DNA, the CDR3 is TGTGCCTGGACCCTCGCGACAGGGGTTTCACCCCTCCACTTT.

This clone was seen only once. The V call is TRBV6-5, the J call TRBJ2-7; no definite D call. There are 13 residues in the CDR3. V shed 9 bases and J shed 2 bases, with 14 bases lying between them. Germline CDR1 reads MNHEY; CDR2 reads SVGAGI. In DNA form, the CDR3 reads TGTGCCAGTTCTGGGCCGCCACCCTACGAGCAGTACTTC. Translation: CASSGPPPYEQYF.

This CDR3 is CASIRGQVNTGELFF. The CDR3 bases are TGTGCCAGCATCCGAGGACAGGTGAACACCGGGGAGCTGTTTTTT. V is TRBV28 and J is TRBJ2-2; 7 bases are a match to TRBD1. Trimming at V came to 7 bases and at J to 1 base, leaving 6 bases not matched to a gene. The CDR3 has 15 residues. The germline V gene has CDR1 MDHEN and CDR2 SYDVKM.

This chain connects TRBV6-1 to TRBJ2-1, with 10 bases that match TRBD1. The trim removed 1 base at V and 3 bases at J, leaving 6 bases unmatched. CDR3 length: 17 residues. Germline loops: CDR1 MNHNS, CDR2 SASEGT. CDR3 bases: TGTGCCAGCAGTGAAGTCGGGGACAGGGGCTTCTACAATGAGCAGTTCTTC. This translates into CASSEVGDRGFYNEQFF.

The gene calls are TRBV19 and TRBJ1-1; perhaps TRBD1 as D (5 bases). Germline V gene data show CDR1 as LNHDA and CDR2 as SQIVND (reference sequence). The length of the CDR3 is 15 residues. The germline V and J ends were trimmed by 7 bases and 0 bases, with 15 bases remaining between them. This chain's CDR3 is CASNPIGDLNTEAFF. As DNA, the CDR3 is TGTGCCAGTAATCCTATAGGGGATTTGAACACTGAAGCTTTCTTT. The whole variable domain, filled in from reference TRBV19 and TRBJ1-1, reads DGGITQSPKYLFRKEGQNVTLSCEQNLNHDAMYWYRQDPGQGLRLIYYSQIVNDFQKGDIAEGYSVSREKKESFPLTVTSAQKNPTAFYLCASNPIGDLNTEAFFGQGTRLTVV.

This chain connects TRBV14 to TRBJ2-7, with TRBD1 as a possible D gene (6 bases). The CDR3 covers 13 residues. Germline V gives CDR1 SGHDN, CDR2 FVKESK. The V gene lost 6 bases and the J gene lost 6 bases, with 15 bases spanning the gap. In DNA form, the CDR3 reads TGTGCCAGCAGGCACAGGGTCGGGGTCGAGCAGTACTTC. Residues: CASRHRVGVEQYF. Based on the CDR3 plus reference TRBV14 and TRBJ2-7, the full variable domain is EAGVTQFPSHSVIEKGQTVTLRCDPISGHDNLYWYRRVMGKEIKFLLHFVKESKQDESGMPNNRFLAERTGGTYSTLKVQPAELEDSGVYFCASRHRVGVEQYFGPGTRLTVT.